This record looks at one TCR beta chain sequence and its context. Its cognate antigen is unknown. The record originates from a study of cytomegalovirus exposure and HLA in healthy donors. Study-level results: Across donors, presence/absence analyses took sequencing depth to be roughly uniform.

The CDR3 sequence is 15 residues long. Unmatched junction bases numbered 6, after V lost 0 bases and J lost 6 bases. CDR1 is SGHRS and CDR2 is YFSETQ in the germline V gene. PCR involved 60 Vbeta and 13 Jbeta primers. Profiling relied on immunoSEQ multiplex PCR, and the TCRdb table lists in-frame clones only, not all of them. Of some 170,000 clones listed, approximately 77% are singletons. The gene calls are TRBV5-1 and TRBJ2-3; 8 nucleotides agree with TRBD2. The specimen was PBMCs. This receptor was identified in a man aged 25-40 years in good health and CMV-seropositive. The CDR3 loop is CASSLVGSGVDTQYF. The CDR3 DNA sequence: TGCGCCAGCAGCTTGGTTGGTAGCGGGGTGGATACGCAGTATTTT.